The entry below gives a single TCR beta chain sequence along with its context. Some clones are missing from TCRdb's copy, which holds only in-frame ones; the method was immunoSEQ multiplex PCR. The sample has about 100,000 clones, roughly nine tenths seen once; the top ten hold approximately 0.3%. The data belong to a study of OX40 agonist ivuxolimab in advanced cancers. V gave up 10 bases and J gave up 0 bases; unmatched junction bases: 6. In germline, CDR1 is MNHNY, CDR2 SVGAGI (reference sequence). The CDR3 is made up of 15 amino acids. The rearrangement links TRBV6-6 to TRBJ2-6, with 7 bases identical to TRBD1. Material: CD4+ or CD8+ T cells sorted from blood, obtained in a trial of the OX40 agonist ivuxolimab. The source of this sequence is an adult with an advanced solid tumor such as melanoma, head and neck, liver or kidney cancer. CDR3 residues: CATEDRASGANVLTF. In DNA, the CDR3 is TGTGCCACCGAAGACAGGGCCTCTGGGGCCAACGTCCTGACTTTC.